This T cell receptor beta chain was retrieved from a study of blood T cell repertoires in COVID-19. For the study at large: T cells, B-cell-depleted T cells, or PBMCs supplied cDNA or gDNA.

The table lists this clone with a count of one. The Seattle site enrolled patients during active infection and followed them longitudinally. Germline loops: CDR1 SGDLS, CDR2 YYNGEE. Trimming left V 0 bases short and J 2 bases short, with 9 bases between. The CDR3 runs to 14 residues. The data were produced by immunoSEQ multiplex PCR, yet TCRdb's version contains in-frame clones alone and is incomplete. This sample has 200,000 to 250,000 clones, with approximately 86% found just once. This sequence joins TRBV9 and TRBJ2-7; D gene uncertain. The sequence was obtained from a woman aged 25 to 39 with COVID-19, enrolled during active disease. Sequences were obtained from peripheral blood. CDR3 nucleotides: TGTGCCAGCAGCGTAGATTCGGTTCCCTACGAGCAGTACTTC. Translated: CASSVDSVPYEQYF.